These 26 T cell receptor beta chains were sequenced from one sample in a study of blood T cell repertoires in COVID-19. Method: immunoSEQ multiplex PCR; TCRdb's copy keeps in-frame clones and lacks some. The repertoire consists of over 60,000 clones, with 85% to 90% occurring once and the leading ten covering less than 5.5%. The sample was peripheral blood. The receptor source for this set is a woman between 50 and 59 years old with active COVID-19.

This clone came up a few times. CDR3 amino acids: CASRHGTENQPQHF. CDR3 sequence (DNA): TGTGCCAGCAGGCACGGGACAGAGAATCAGCCCCAGCATTTT. The chain uses TRBV27 and TRBJ1-5; 7 bases map to TRBD1. The ends lost 6 bases at V and 4 bases at J; junction bases unmatched: 6. CDR3 length: 14 residues. Germline CDR1 is MNHEY and CDR2 is SMNVEV (reference sequence).

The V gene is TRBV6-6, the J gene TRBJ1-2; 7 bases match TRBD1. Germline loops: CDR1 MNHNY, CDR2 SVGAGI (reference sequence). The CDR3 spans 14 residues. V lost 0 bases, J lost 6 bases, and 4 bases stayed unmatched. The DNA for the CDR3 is TGTGCCAGCAGTTACTCTGAACAGGGGAATGGCTACACCTTC. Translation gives CASSYSEQGNGYTF.

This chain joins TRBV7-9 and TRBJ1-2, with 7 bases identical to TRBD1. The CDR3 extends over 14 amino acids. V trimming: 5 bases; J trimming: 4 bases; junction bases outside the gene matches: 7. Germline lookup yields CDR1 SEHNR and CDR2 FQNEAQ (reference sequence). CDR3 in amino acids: CASSRDSVSYGYTF. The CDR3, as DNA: TGTGCCAGCAGCCGGGACAGTGTGAGCTATGGCTACACCTTC.

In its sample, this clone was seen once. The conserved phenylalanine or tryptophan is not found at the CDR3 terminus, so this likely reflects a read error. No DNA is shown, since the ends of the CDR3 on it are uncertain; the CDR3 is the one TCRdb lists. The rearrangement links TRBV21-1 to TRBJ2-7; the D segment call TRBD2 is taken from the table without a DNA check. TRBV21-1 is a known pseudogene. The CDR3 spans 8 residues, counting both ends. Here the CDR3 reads CASSKVEL.

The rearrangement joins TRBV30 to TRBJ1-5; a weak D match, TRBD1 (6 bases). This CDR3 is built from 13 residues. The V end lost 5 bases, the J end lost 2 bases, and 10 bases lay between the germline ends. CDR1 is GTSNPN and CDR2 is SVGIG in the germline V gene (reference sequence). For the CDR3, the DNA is TGTGCCTGGGATTCAGGGGGCAATCAGCCCCAGCATTTT. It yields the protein CAWDSGGNQPQHF.

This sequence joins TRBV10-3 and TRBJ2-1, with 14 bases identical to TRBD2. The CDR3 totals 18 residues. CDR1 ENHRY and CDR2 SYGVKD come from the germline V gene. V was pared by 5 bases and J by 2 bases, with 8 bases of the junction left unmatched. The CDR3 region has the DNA TGTGCCATCAGTCGGGGGACTAGCGGGAGCCCTACCTACAATGAGCAGTTCTTC. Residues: CAISRGTSGSPTYNEQFF.

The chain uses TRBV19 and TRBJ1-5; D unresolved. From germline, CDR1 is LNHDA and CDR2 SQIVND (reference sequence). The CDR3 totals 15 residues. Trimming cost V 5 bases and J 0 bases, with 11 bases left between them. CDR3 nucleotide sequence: TGTGCCAGTAGTTTCCCAGGCAATAGCAATCAGCCCCAGCATTTT. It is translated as CASSFPGNSNQPQHF.

The CDR3 nucleotides are TGTGCCAGCAGCTCGCAGGGGGGTTACGGCAATCAGCCCCAGCATTTT. Translating it yields CASSSQGGYGNQPQHF. The chain combines TRBV11-2 with TRBJ1-5; 7 nucleotides match TRBD1. The trim removed 4 bases at V and 2 bases at J, leaving 8 bases unmatched. This CDR3 region has 16 residues. The germline CDR1 and CDR2 sequences are SGHAT and FQNNGV.

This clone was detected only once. The CDR3 DNA is TGTGCCAGCAGTTTAAGGAGCGGGACAGGGCCGGGGGATGAGCAGTTCTTC. Protein: CASSLRSGTGPGDEQFF. The chain combines TRBV27 with TRBJ2-1; TRBD1 aligns across 9 bases. Germline CDR1 and CDR2: MNHEY and SMNVEV (reference sequence). The J segment lost 8 bases and the V segment lost 2 bases, leaving 13 bases of the junction unmatched. The CDR3 consists of 17 residues.

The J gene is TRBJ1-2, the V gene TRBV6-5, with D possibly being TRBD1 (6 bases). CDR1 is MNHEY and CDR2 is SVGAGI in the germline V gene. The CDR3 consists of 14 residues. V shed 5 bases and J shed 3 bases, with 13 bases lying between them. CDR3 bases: TGTGCCAGCAGTCCCCATCGGACAGACTATGGCTACACCTTC. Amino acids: CASSPHRTDYGYTF.

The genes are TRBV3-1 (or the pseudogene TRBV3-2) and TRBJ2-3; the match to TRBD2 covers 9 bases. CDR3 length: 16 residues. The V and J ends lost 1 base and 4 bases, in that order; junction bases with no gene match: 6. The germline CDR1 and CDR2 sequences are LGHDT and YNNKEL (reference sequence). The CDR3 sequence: CASSQGPAGGPDTQYF. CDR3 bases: TGTGCCAGCAGCCAAGGTCCGGCGGGAGGGCCAGATACGCAGTATTTT.

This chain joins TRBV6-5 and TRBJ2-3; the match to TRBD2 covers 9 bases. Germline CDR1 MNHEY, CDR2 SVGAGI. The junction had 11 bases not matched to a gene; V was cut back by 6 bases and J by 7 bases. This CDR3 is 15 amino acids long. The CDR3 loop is CASRGIAGDSNTQYF. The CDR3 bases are TGTGCCAGCAGAGGTATAGCGGGAGATTCAAATACGCAGTATTTT.

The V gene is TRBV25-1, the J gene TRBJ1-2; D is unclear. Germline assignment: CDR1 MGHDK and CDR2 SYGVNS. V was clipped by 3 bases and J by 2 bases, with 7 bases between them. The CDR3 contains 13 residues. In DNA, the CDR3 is TGTGCCAGCAGTGATTTAGTCAACTATGGCTACACCTTC. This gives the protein CASSDLVNYGYTF.

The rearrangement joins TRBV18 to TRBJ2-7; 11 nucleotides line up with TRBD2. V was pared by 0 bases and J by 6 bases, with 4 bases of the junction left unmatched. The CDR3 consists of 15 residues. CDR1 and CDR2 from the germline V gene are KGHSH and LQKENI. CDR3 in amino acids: CASSPPTSGTVEQYF. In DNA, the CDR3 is TGTGCCAGCTCACCACCGACTAGCGGGACGGTCGAGCAGTACTTC. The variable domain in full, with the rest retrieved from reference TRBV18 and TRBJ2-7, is NAGVMQNPRHLVRRRGQEARLRCSPMKGHSHVYWYRQLPEEGLKFMVYLQKENIIDESGMPKERFSAEFPKEGPSILRIQQVVRGDSAAYFCASSPPTSGTVEQYFGPGTRLTVT.

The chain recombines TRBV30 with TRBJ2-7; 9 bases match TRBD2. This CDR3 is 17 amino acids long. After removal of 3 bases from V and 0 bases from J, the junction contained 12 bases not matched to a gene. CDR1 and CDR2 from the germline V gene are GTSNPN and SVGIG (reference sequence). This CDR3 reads CAWRVFSASGISYEQYF. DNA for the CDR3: TGTGCCTGGAGAGTGTTTTCCGCTAGCGGGATCTCCTACGAGCAGTACTTC.

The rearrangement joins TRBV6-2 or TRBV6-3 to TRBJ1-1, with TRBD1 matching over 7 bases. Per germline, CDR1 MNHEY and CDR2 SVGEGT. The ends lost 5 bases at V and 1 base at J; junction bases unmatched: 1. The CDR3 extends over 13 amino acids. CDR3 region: CASSRTGNTEAFF. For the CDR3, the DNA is TGTGCCAGCAGTAGGACAGGGAACACTGAAGCTTTCTTT.

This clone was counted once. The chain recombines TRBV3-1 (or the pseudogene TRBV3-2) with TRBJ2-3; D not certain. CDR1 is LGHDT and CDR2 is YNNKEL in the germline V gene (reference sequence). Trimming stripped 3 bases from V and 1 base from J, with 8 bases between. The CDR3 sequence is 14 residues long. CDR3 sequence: CASSQIDGTDTQYF. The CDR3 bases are TGTGCCAGCAGCCAGATAGATGGCACAGATACGCAGTATTTT.

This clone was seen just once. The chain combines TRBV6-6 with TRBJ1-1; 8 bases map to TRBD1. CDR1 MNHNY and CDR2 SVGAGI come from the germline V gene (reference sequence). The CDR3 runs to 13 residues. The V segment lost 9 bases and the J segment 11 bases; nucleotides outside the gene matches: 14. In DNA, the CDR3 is TGTGCCAGGGACAGGGTGTGGGGCGTATCGGCTTTCTTT. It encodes CARDRVWGVSAFF.

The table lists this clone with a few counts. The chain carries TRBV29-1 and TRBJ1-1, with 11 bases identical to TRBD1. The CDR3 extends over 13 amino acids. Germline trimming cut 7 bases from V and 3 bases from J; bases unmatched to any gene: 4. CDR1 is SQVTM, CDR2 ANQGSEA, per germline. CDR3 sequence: CSAGQGADTEAFF. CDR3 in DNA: TGCAGCGCAGGACAGGGGGCGGACACTGAAGCTTTCTTT.

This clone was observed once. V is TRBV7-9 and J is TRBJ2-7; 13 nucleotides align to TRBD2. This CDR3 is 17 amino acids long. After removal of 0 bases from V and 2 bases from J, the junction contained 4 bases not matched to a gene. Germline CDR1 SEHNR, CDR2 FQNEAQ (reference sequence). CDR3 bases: TGTGCCAGCAGCTTAGCGCTCGGGACTAGCGGGGCCTACGAGCAGTACTTC. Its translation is CASSLALGTSGAYEQYF. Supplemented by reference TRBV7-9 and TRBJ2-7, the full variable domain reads DTGVSQNPRHKITKRGQNVTFRCDPISEHNRLYWYRQTLGQGPEFLTYFQNEAQLEKSRLLSDRFSAERPKGSFSTLEIQRTEQGDSAMYLCASSLALGTSGAYEQYFGPGTRLTVT.

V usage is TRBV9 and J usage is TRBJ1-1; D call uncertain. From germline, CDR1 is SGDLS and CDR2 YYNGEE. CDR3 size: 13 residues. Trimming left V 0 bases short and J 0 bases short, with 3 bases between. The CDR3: CASSVDMNTEAFF. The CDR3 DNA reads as TGTGCCAGCAGCGTAGATATGAACACTGAAGCTTTCTTT. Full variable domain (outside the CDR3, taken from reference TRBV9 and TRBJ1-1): DSGVTQTPKHLITATGQRVTLRCSPRSGDLSVYWYQQSLDQGLQFLIQYYNGEERAKGNILERFSAQQFPDLHSELNLSSLELGDSALYFCASSVDMNTEAFFGQGTRLTVV.

The CDR3 bases are TGTGCCAGCAGCCCCGTTCAGAACCCCTACGAGCAGTACTTC. Its protein product is CASSPVQNPYEQYF. The chain has TRBV28 and TRBJ2-7; D gene ambiguous. This CDR3 is 14 amino acids long. The V and J ends lost 6 bases and 2 bases respectively, with 14 bases between them. Germline CDR1 MDHEN, CDR2 SYDVKM.

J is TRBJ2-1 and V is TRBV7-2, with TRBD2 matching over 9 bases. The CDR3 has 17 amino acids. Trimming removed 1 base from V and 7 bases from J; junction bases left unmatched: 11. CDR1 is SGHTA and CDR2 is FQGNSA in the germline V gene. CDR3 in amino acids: CASSLVLAGDKRNEQFF. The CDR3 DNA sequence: TGTGCCAGCAGCTTAGTATTAGCGGGAGATAAAAGGAATGAGCAGTTCTTC.

The CDR3 bases are TGTGCCAGCAGCTTACAGGTCTCCTACGAGCAGTACTTC. As protein: CASSLQVSYEQYF. The chain links TRBV5-4 to TRBJ2-7; TRBD1 is a possible D gene (5 bases). V lost 2 bases to trimming and J lost 0 bases, with 6 bases between them. There are 13 residues in the CDR3. Looked up from germline, CDR1 is SGHNT and CDR2 is YYREEE (reference sequence). Combining the CDR3 with reference TRBV5-4 and TRBJ2-7 gives the whole variable domain ETGVTQSPTHLIKTRGQQVTLRCSSQSGHNTVSWYQQALGQGPQFIFQYYREEENGRGNFPPRFSGLQFPNYSSELNVNALELDDSALYLCASSLQVSYEQYFGPGTRLTVT.

CDR3 bases: TGTGCCAGTAGTACCAACAGGGATTCCTACGAGCAGTACTTC. Its protein is CASSTNRDSYEQYF. The V call is TRBV19, the J call TRBJ2-7; D may be TRBD1 (6 bases). Trimming removed 4 bases from V and 1 base from J, with 11 bases in between. The CDR3 covers 14 residues. The V gene's germline CDR1 is LNHDA and CDR2 SQIVND (reference sequence).

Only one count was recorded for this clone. The CDR3 DNA is TGCAGTGCTAGTGCTAGTCGAGTAACGGAGACCCAGTACTTC. Translation: CSASASRVTETQYF. The rearrangement joins TRBV20-1 to TRBJ2-5; D remains ambiguous. The ends were cut back, 3 bases at V and 5 bases at J, with 16 bases in the middle. The CDR3 is 14 amino acids. CDR1 is DFQATT and CDR2 is SNEGSKA in the germline V gene (reference sequence).